This T cell receptor (beta chain) was observed in a study of neurological immune-mediated disorders. Study-wide results and caveats: The phylogenetic placement of 18 of 34 multiple sclerosis patients' repertoires in one related-CDR3 cluster constitutes a possible signature.

The CDR3 is 15 amino acids. The ends were cut back, 7 bases at V and 14 bases at J, with 29 bases in the middle. Germline V lookup: CDR1 SQVTM, CDR2 ANQGSEA. This clonotype was detected many times. Its antigen remains unidentified. From the 5' RACE reads, TCRdb called clonotypes with MiXCR, one entry per CDR3 protein. The data hold about 52,000 distinct CDR3 sequences, with about 3.7% observed a single time. Sequencing was carried out using PBMCs. The sequence was collected from a man between 60 and 75 years old with multiple sclerosis. V gene TRBV29-1 combines with J gene TRBJ1-4, with D possibly TRBD1 on 6 matching bases. CDR3 protein: CSAGLQGQAGFRLFF. The CDR3 nucleotides are TGCAGCGCCGGACTACAGGGCCAAGCCGGCTTCCGGCTGTTTTTT.